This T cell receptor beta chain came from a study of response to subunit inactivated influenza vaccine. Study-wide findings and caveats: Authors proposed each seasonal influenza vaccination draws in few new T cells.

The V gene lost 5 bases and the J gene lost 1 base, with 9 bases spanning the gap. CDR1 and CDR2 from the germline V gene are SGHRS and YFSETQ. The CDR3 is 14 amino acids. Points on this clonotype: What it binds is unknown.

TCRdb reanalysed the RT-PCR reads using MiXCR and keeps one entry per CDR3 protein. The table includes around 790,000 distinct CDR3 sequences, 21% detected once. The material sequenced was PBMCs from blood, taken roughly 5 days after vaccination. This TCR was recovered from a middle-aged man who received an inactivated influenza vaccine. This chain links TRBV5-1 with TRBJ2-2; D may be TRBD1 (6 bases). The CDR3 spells CASRQGQNTGELFF. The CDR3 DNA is TGCGCCAGCAGACAGGGACAGAACACCGGGGAGCTGTTTTTT.